This TCR beta chain emerged from a study of identifying expanded T cells in peripheral blood. The assay was immunoSEQ multiplex PCR, and TCRdb's table has in-frame clones only and misses some. Among around 90,000 clones listed, roughly 88% were seen once. Healthy donors had no documented immune events, such as infections, while sampled. The study's findings and limits: Over two and four weeks, about 15 and 19 clones changed, versus around 1.3 between replicates. Across healthy donors, higher total template counts meant significantly greater roughly two-week count variance.

The CDR3 is made up of 16 amino acids. The V gene lost 4 bases and the J gene lost 3 bases, with 17 bases spanning the gap. Germline CDR1 is MDHEN and CDR2 is SYDVKM. A note on this clone: The target antigen is unknown.

The sequence came from a person aged 18 to 75 in good health. The rearrangement uses TRBV28 and TRBJ2-3, with D maybe TRBD1 (6 bases). Specimen: blood. The DNA of the CDR3 is TGTGCCAGCAGTTCCGTACAGGGAACTCTGACAGATACGCAGTATTTT. Its protein is CASSSVQGTLTDTQYF.